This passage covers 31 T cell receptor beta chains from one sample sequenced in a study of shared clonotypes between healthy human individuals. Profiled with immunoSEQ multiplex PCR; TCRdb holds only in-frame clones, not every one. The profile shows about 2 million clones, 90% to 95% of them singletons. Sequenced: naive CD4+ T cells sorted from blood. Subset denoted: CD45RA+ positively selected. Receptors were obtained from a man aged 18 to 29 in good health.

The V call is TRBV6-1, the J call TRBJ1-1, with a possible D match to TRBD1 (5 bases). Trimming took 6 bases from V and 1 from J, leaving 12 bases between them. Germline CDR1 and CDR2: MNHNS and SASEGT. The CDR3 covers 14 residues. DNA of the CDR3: TGTGCCAGCAGAGCCGGGACTGCGAACACTGAAGCTTTCTTT. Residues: CASRAGTANTEAFF.

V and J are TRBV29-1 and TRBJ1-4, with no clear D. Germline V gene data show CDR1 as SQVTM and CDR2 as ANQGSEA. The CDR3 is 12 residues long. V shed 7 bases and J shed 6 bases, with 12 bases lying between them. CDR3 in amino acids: CSAGPHDEKLFF. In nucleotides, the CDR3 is TGCAGCGCTGGACCACACGATGAAAAACTGTTTTTT.

The chain's CDR3 is CASSPNSYSNQPQHF. DNA for the CDR3: TGTGCCAGCAGTCCCAATTCTTATAGCAATCAGCCCCAGCATTTT. The chain uses TRBV27 and TRBJ1-5; D gene ambiguous. The CDR3 runs to 15 residues. The germline V gene has CDR1 MNHEY and CDR2 SMNVEV (reference sequence). Deletions cut 5 bases from V and 0 bases from J, with 11 bases between.

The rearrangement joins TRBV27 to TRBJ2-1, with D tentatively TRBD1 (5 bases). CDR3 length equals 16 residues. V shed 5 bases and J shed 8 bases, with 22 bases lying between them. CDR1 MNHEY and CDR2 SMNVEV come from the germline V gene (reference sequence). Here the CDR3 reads CASSRKTTGGFYEQFF. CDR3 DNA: TGTGCCAGCAGTCGAAAAACTACAGGTGGTTTTTATGAGCAGTTCTTC.

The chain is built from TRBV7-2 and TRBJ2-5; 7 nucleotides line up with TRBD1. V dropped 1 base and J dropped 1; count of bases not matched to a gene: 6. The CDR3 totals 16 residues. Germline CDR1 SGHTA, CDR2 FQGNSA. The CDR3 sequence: CASSLGPGGFQETQYF. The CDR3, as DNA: TGTGCCAGCAGCTTAGGGCCAGGGGGATTCCAAGAGACCCAGTACTTC.

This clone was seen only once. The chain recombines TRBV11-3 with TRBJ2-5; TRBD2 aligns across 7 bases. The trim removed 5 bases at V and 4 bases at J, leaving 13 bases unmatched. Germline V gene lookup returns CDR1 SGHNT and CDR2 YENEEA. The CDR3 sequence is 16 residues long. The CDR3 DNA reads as TGTGCCAGCAGCCCTCGGGCAGGCCCGGGGGGAGAGACCCAGTACTTC. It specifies CASSPRAGPGGETQYF. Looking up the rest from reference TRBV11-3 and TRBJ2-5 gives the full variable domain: EAGVVQSPRYKIIEKKQPVAFWCNPISGHNTLYWYLQNLGQGPELLIRYENEEAVDDSQLPKDRFSAERLKGVDSTLKIQPAELGDSAVYLCASSPRAGPGGETQYFGPGTRLLVL.

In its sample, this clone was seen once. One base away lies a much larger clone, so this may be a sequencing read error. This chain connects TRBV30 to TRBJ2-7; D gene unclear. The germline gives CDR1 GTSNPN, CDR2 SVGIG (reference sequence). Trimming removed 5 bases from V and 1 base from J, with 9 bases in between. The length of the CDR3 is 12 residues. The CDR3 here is CAWGISSYEQYF. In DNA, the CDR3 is TGTGCCTGGGGAATAAGTTCCTACGAGCAGTACTTC.

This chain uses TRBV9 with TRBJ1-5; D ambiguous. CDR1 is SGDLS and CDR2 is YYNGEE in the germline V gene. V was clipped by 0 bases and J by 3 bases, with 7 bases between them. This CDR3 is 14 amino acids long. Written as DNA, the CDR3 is TGTGCCAGCAGCGTAGGGCTCCCCAATCAGCCCCAGCATTTT. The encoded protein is CASSVGLPNQPQHF.

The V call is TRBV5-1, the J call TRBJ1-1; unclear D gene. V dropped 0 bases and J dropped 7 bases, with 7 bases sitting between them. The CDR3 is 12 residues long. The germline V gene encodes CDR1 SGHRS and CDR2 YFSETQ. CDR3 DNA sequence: TGCGCCAGCAGCTTGGCCGAGAGTGAAGCTTTCTTT. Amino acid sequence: CASSLAESEAFF.

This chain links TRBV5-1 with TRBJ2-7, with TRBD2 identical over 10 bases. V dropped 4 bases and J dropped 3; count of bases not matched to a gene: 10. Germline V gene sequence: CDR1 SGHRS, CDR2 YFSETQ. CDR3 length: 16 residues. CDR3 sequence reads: CASSPPGLALRYEQYF. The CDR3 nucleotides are TGCGCCAGCAGCCCACCGGGACTAGCGTTGCGCTACGAGCAGTACTTC.

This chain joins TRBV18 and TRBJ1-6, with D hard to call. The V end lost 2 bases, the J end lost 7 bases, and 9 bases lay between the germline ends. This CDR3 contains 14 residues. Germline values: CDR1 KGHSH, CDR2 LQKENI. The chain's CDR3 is CASSPTDENSPLHF. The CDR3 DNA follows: TGTGCCAGCTCACCAACTGACGAGAATTCACCCCTCCACTTT.

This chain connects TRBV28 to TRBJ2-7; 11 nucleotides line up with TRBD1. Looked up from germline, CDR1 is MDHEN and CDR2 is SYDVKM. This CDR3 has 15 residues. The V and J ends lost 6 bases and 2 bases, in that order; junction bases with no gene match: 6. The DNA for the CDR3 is TGTGCCAGCAGACCCGGGACAGGGGGGACCTACGAGCAGTACTTC. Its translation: CASRPGTGGTYEQYF. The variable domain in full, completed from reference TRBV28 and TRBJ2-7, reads DVKVTQSSRYLVKRTGEKVFLECVQDMDHENMFWYRQDPGLGLRLIYFSYDVKMKEKGDIPEGYSVSREKKERFSLILESASTNQTSMYLCASRPGTGGTYEQYFGPGTRLTVT.

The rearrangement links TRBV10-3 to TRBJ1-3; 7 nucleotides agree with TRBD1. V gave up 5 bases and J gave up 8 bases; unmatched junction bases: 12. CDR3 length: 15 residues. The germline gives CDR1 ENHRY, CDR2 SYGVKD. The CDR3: CAISLDRMIGDTIYF. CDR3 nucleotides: TGTGCCATCAGTTTGGACAGGATGATTGGGGACACCATATATTTT.

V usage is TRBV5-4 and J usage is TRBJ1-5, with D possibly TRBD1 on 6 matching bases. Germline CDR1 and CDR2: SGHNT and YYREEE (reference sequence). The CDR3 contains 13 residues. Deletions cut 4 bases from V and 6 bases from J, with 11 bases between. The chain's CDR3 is CASSPQGFQPQHF. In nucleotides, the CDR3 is TGTGCCAGCAGCCCACAGGGTTTTCAGCCCCAGCATTTT.

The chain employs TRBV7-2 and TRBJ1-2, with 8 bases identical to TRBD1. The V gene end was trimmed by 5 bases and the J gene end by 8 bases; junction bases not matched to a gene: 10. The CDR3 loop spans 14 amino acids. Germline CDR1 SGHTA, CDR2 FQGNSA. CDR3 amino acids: CASSPPGQASGYTF. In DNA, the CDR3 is TGTGCCAGCAGCCCTCCGGGACAGGCCTCGGGCTACACCTTC.

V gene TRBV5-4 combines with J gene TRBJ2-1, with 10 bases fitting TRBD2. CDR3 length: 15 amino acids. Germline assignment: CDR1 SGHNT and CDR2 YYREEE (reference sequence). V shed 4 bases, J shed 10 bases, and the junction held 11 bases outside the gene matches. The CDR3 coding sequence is TGTGCCAGCAGCGTGAAGGGTGAGCGGGAGGGAGAGCAGTTCTTC. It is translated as CASSVKGEREGEQFF.

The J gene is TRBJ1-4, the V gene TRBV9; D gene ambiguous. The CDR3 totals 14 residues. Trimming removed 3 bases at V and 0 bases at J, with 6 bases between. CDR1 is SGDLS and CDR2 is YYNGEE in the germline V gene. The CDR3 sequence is CASSAYATNEKLFF. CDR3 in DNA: TGTGCCAGCAGCGCCTATGCAACTAATGAAAAACTGTTTTTT.

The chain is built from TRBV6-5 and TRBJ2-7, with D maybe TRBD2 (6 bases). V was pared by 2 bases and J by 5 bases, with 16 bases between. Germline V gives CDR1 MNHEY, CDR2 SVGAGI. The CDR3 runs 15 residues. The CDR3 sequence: CASSYVGGTSHEQYF. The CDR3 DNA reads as TGTGCCAGCAGTTACGTGGGGGGTACGAGCCACGAGCAGTACTTC.

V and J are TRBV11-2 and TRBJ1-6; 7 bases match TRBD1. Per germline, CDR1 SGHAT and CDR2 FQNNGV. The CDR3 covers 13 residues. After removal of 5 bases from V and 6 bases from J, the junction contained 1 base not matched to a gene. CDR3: CASSRQGNSPLHF. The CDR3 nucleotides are TGTGCCAGCAGCCGACAGGGTAATTCACCCCTCCACTTT.

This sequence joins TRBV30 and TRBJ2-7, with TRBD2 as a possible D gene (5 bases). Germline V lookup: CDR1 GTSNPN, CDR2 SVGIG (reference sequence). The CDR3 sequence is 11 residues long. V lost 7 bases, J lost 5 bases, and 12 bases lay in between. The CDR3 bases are TGTGCCTCGGAGGTCATCAACGAGCAGTACTTC. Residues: CASEVINEQYF.

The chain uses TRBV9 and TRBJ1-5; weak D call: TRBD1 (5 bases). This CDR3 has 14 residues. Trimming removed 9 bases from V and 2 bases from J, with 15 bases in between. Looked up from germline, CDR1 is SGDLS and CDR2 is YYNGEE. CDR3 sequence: CATALRGGNQPQHF. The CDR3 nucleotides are TGTGCCACCGCCTTACGGGGCGGCAATCAGCCCCAGCATTTT.

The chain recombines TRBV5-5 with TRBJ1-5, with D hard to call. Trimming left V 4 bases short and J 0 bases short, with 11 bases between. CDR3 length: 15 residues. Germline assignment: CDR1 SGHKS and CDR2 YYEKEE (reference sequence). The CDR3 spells CASSRGPASNQPQHF. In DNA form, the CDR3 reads TGTGCCAGCAGCCGCGGTCCAGCTAGCAATCAGCCCCAGCATTTT.

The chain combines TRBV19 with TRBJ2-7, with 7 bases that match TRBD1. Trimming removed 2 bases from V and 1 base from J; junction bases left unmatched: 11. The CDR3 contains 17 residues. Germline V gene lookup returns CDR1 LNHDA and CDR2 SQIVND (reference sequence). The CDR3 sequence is CASSIYARGKASYEQYF. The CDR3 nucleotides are TGTGCCAGTAGTATATACGCCAGGGGGAAAGCTTCCTACGAGCAGTACTTC.

CDR3 in amino acids: CASSYPEQGSNQPQHF. DNA of the CDR3: TGTGCCAGCAGTTACCCTGAGCAGGGCAGCAATCAGCCCCAGCATTTT. This chain joins TRBV6-6 and TRBJ1-5; maybe TRBD1 (5 bases). Trimming took 2 bases from V and 1 from J, leaving 12 bases between them. Per the germline V gene, CDR1 is MNHNY and CDR2 is SVGAGI (reference sequence). CDR3 size: 16 residues.

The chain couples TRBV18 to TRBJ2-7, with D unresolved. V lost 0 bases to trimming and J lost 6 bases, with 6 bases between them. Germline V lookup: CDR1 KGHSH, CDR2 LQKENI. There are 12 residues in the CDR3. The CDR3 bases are TGTGCCAGCTCACCACCGAGGTCCGAGCAGTACTTC. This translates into CASSPPRSEQYF.

This CDR3 reads CASSQWTGGWGTDTQYF. In nucleotides, the CDR3 is TGTGCCAGCAGTCAGTGGACAGGGGGTTGGGGCACAGATACGCAGTATTTT. The chain employs TRBV27 and TRBJ2-3; 10 bases map to TRBD1. V gave up 5 bases and J gave up 1 base; unmatched junction bases: 9. The CDR3 contains 17 residues. CDR1 is MNHEY and CDR2 is SMNVEV in the germline V gene (reference sequence).

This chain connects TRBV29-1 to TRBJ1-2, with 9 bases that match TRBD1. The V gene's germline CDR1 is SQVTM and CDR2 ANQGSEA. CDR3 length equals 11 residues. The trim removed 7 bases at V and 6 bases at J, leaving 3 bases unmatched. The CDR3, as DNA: TGCAGCGCTTGGACAGGGGATGGCTACACCTTC. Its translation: CSAWTGDGYTF. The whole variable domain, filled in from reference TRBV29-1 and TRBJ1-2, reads SAVISQKPSRDICQRGTSLTIQCQVDSQVTMMFWYRQQPGQSLTLIATANQGSEATYESGFVIDKFPISRPNLTFSTLTVSNMSPEDSSIYLCSAWTGDGYTFGSGTRLTVV.

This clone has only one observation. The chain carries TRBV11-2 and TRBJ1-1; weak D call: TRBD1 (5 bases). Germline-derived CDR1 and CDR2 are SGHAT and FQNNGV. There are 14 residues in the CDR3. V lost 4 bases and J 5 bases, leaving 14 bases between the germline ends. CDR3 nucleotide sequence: TGTGCCAGCAGCTCCCAGGACGGGGGGACTGAAGCTTTCTTT. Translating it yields CASSSQDGGTEAFF.

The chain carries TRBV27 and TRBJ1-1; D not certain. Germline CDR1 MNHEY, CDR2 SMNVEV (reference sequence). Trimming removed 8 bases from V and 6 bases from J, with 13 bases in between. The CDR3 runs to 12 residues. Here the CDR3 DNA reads TGTGCCAGCCCGAAAGTAGGCCCTGAAGCTTTCTTT. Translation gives CASPKVGPEAFF.

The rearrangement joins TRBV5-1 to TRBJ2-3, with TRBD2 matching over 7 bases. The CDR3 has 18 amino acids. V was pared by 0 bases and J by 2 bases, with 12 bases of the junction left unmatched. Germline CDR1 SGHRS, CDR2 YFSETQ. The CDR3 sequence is CASSLGLPGREITDTQYF. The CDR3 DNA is TGCGCCAGCAGCTTGGGCCTCCCGGGGAGGGAGATCACAGATACGCAGTATTTT.

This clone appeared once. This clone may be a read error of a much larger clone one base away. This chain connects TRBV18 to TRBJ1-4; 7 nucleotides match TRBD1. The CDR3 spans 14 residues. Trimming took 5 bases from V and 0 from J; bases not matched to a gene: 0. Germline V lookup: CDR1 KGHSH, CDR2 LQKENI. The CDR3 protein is CASSTGATNEKLFF. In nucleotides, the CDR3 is TGTGCCAGCTCAACAGGGGCAACTAATGAAAAACTGTTTTTT.